Described below is a single T cell receptor beta chain sequence and its context. Antigen unknown. This may be a read error: a much more frequent sequence differs by one nucleotide. This sample is drawn from a study of T-cell reconstitution after alpha-beta-depleted transplantation in children. Study results and caveats: Where some patients showed high TCRbeta diversity at day 60, it came from recipient T cells and thymic progenitors that had survived. T cells produced anew were the main source of T-cell counts and diversity one year after transplant. Expanded graft clones, several hundred of them, were reportedly the source of alpha-beta T cells about two months after transplant.

Molecular barcoding with unique molecular identifiers was used for the TCRbeta library. TCRdb reprocessed the PCR reads via MiXCR and lists one record per CDR3 protein. This table has hundreds of thousands of distinct CDR3 sequences, around 13% appearing once. This CDR3 contains 14 residues. J was trimmed by 4 bases and V by 7 bases; bases with no gene match: 6. The rearrangement uses TRBV12-3 or TRBV12-4 and TRBJ2-3; 9 nucleotides agree with TRBD1. This TCR came from a girl between 2 and 10 years old with congenital amegakaryocytic thrombocytopenia, due to receive a stem cell transplant. Specimen: PBMCs, collected before TCRalphabeta/CD19-depleted stem cell transplant. CDR3 in amino acids: CASTGTGLSDTQYF. CDR3 bases: TGTGCCAGCACCGGGACAGGGTTGTCAGATACGCAGTATTTT.